This entry lists 9 T cell receptor beta chains sequenced from one sample in a study of post-analysis software for immune sequencing data. Study outcomes and limitations: Among roughly five TRBV segments more frequent in patients than controls were TRBV5-6, TRBV5-1 and TRBV20-1.

For these TCRs, the target antigens are not known. Prepared TCR beta cDNA libraries contained unique molecular identifiers. One entry per CDR3 protein, called by TCRdb with MiXCR from the PCR reads. The sample carries roughly 600,000 distinct CDR3 sequences, roughly 45% recorded once. Sequencing was performed on blood. These receptors came from a girl aged 10-17 years with multiple sclerosis.

Here the CDR3 DNA reads TGCAGTGCTCGGTCCGGGACTAGCTCCTACAATGAGCAGTTCTTC. It yields the protein CSARSGTSSYNEQFF. The rearrangement joins TRBV20-1 to TRBJ2-1; 8 bases are shared with TRBD2. With 5 bases clipped from V and 0 bases from J, the junction kept 6 bases outside the gene matches. CDR3 size: 15 residues. Germline V gives CDR1 DFQATT, CDR2 SNEGSKA (reference sequence).

The chain recombines TRBV6-1 with TRBJ1-2; unclear D gene. CDR1 and CDR2 from the germline V gene are MNHNS and SASEGT. Trimming stripped 3 bases from V and 6 bases from J, with 8 bases between. The CDR3 is 12 amino acids. DNA for the CDR3: TGTGCCAGCAGTGATACCGCTAATGGCTACACCTTC. Its protein is CASSDTANGYTF.

This clonotype appeared once. This sequence joins TRBV18 and TRBJ2-7, with no clear D. V lost 3 bases and J lost 1, with 7 bases in between. Germline CDR1 KGHSH, CDR2 LQKENI. This CDR3 contains 13 residues. CDR3 DNA: TGTGCCAGCTCACCGGAACAGTCCTACGAGCAGTACTTC. This sequence encodes CASSPEQSYEQYF.

V gene TRBV6-5 combines with J gene TRBJ2-5, with 7 bases identical to TRBD2. The CDR3 sequence is 16 residues long. CDR1 and CDR2 (germline): MNHEY, SVGAGI. After removal of 2 bases from V and 11 bases from J, the junction contained 17 bases not matched to a gene. The CDR3 DNA reads as TGTGCCAGCAGTTACGGTCCCAGCGGGGCCCGTGGCGAACAGTACTTC. Its protein is CASSYGPSGARGEQYF.

The chain has TRBV20-1 and TRBJ2-4, with 7 bases lining up with TRBD2. The V gene end was trimmed by 3 bases and the J gene end by 1 base; junction bases not matched to a gene: 15. Germline V gene data show CDR1 as DFQATT and CDR2 as SNEGSKA (reference sequence). CDR3 length: 18 residues. CDR3: CSARAIGAGELAKNIQYF. The CDR3 DNA is TGCAGTGCTAGGGCCATAGGGGCGGGAGAACTGGCCAAAAACATTCAGTACTTC.

For this clonotype: The junction shows a germline mismatch at one end, possibly a read error. The rearrangement joins TRBV6-6 to TRBJ2-7, with D maybe TRBD2 (5 bases). Gene TRBJ2-1 matches the end of the DNA better, so the J call may be wrong. This CDR3 comprises 11 residues. Germline V gives CDR1 MNHNY, CDR2 SVGAGI (reference sequence). CDR3 sequence: CASGGYKEQFF. CDR3 sequence (DNA): TGTGCCAGTGGCGGGTACAAAGAGCAGTTCTTC.

The chain links TRBV27 to TRBJ2-7, with 12 bases matching TRBD2. CDR1 is MNHEY, CDR2 SMNVEV, per germline (reference sequence). The CDR3 is 15 amino acids. With V trimmed by 6 bases and J by 7 bases, 10 bases remained unmatched. The CDR3 sequence is CASSPTTSGRYEQYF. The CDR3 coding sequence is TGTGCCAGCAGCCCGACGACTAGCGGGAGATATGAGCAGTACTTC.

V gene TRBV29-1 combines with J gene TRBJ1-4; 9 bases fit TRBD1. Unmatched junction bases numbered 9, after V lost 7 bases and J lost 0 bases. This CDR3 comprises 16 residues. Germline V gene sequence: CDR1 SQVTM, CDR2 ANQGSEA. The CDR3 reads CSALGTGKATNEKLFF. The CDR3 region has the DNA TGCAGCGCATTAGGGACAGGGAAAGCAACTAATGAAAAACTGTTTTTT. The entire variable domain, with the rest obtained from reference TRBV29-1 and TRBJ1-4, is as follows: SAVISQKPSRDICQRGTSLTIQCQVDSQVTMMFWYRQQPGQSLTLIATANQGSEATYESGFVIDKFPISRPNLTFSTLTVSNMSPEDSSIYLCSALGTGKATNEKLFFGSGTQLSVL.

This chain joins TRBV6-6 and TRBJ2-7; perhaps TRBD2 as D (5 bases). Trimming shortened V by 11 bases and J by 8 bases, and 19 bases separated the two germline ends. Germline loops: CDR1 MNHNY, CDR2 SVGAGI (reference sequence). This CDR3 contains 12 residues. CDR3 region: CAARAAGGKQYF. The CDR3 nucleotides are TGTGCCGCCCGGGCCGCCGGAGGCAAGCAGTACTTC.